This T cell receptor (beta chain) is drawn from a study of T cell responses to AZD1222 COVID-19 vaccine. Sequencing used immunoSEQ multiplex PCR; TCRdb keeps in-frame clones, though not all of them. The data show approximately 160,000 clones, 90% to 95% seen once. Study-wide points: Donors in the cohort were predominantly white British and more often female, and clonal diversity was possibly underestimated. Reportedly, close to half of spike-specific TCRs are directed against unmutated variant regions.

As regards this clone: Its target is not known.

There are 14 residues in the CDR3. Germline V lookup: CDR1 SGHTA, CDR2 FQGNSA. V gave up 5 bases and J gave up 1 base; unmatched junction bases: 1. The chain is built from TRBV7-2 and TRBJ2-3, with 9 bases fitting TRBD1. This receptor was obtained from an adult in good health. Sequenced here: peripheral blood, sampled on day 0 of AZD1222 vaccination. The CDR3 protein is CASSRDRGTDTQYF. The DNA of the CDR3 is TGTGCCAGCAGCCGGGACAGGGGCACAGATACGCAGTATTTT.